A selection of T cell receptor beta chains follows, all from one sample in a study of T cell responses to AZD1222 COVID-19 vaccine. TCRdb's copy holds only in-frame clones and misses some; the assay was immunoSEQ multiplex PCR. The data show tens of thousands of clones, 65% to 85% seen once. This sample comprised peripheral blood, obtained on day 0 of AZD1222 vaccination. These TCRs come from an adult in good health. Each CDR3 is given with its conserved first and last residue. Fields, in order: V gene, CDR3 length, clone size, D gene, J gene, CDR3 protein. The D gene is left open where the match is weak. Only some rows state a clone size, as once, few, many or a class for expanded clones.

V: TRBV18
length: 15
size: NA
D: TRBD1
J: TRBJ2-2
CDR3: CASSPGQGRTGELFF

V: TRBV5-6
length: 14
size: NA
D: NA
J: TRBJ1-6
CDR3: CASSLGRNNSPLHF

V: TRBV5-8
length: 17
size: NA
D: TRBD1
J: TRBJ1-3
CDR3: CASSDGQVFNSGNTIYF

V: TRBV5-1
length: 15
size: NA
D: NA
J: TRBJ2-7
CDR3: CASSLGGQGPYEQYF

V: TRBV5-4
length: 14
size: NA
D: NA
J: TRBJ2-7
CDR3: CASTPAVGRNEQYF

V: TRBV29-1
length: 14
size: NA
D: NA
J: TRBJ2-4
CDR3: CSVSPGNPKNIQYF

V: TRBV19
length: 15
size: NA
D: NA
J: TRBJ2-1
CDR3: CASSIDVGAGGSQFF

V: TRBV6-5
length: 13
size: NA
D: TRBD2
J: TRBJ2-5
CDR3: CASRKIAGQTQYF

V: TRBV7-8
length: 17
size: NA
D: TRBD2
J: TRBJ2-2
CDR3: CASCMGLAGGRTGELFF

V: TRBV18
length: 14
size: NA
D: TRBD1
J: TRBJ1-6
CDR3: CASSRDRESSPLHF

V: TRBV19
length: 15
size: NA
D: NA
J: TRBJ1-3
CDR3: CASSISMGSGNTIYF

V: TRBV3-1/TRBV3-2
length: 13
size: NA
D: NA
J: TRBJ1-1
CDR3: CASGRLKNTEAFF

V: TRBV30
length: 15
size: NA
D: NA
J: TRBJ1-4
CDR3: CAWSVVRGRAEKLFF

V: TRBV5-5
length: 15
size: NA
D: NA
J: TRBJ2-7
CDR3: CASSLGAPLGSEQYF

V: TRBV19
length: 14
size: once
D: NA
J: TRBJ2-1
CDR3: CASSLGRAVNEQFF

V: TRBV5-6
length: 15
size: NA
D: NA
J: TRBJ1-5
CDR3: CASSLEDYSNQPQHF

V: TRBV19
length: 16
size: NA
D: TRBD1
J: TRBJ2-5
CDR3: CASSIRTGGYQETQYF

V: TRBV3-1/TRBV3-2
length: 13
size: NA
D: NA
J: TRBJ2-1
CDR3: CASSRSYGEEQFF

V: TRBV2
length: 11
size: NA
D: NA
J: TRBJ1-4
CDR3: CASQPGEKLFF

V: TRBV6-5
length: 15
size: NA
D: TRBD1
J: TRBJ2-1
CDR3: CASSSTTGPYNEQFF

V: TRBV13
length: 16
size: NA
D: NA
J: TRBJ1-1
CDR3: CASSPPKSGRGTEAFF

V: TRBV7-9
length: 14
size: NA
D: NA
J: TRBJ2-1
CDR3: CASSLDSSHNEQFF

V: TRBV29-1
length: 12
size: NA
D: NA
J: TRBJ1-2
CDR3: CSGGGDNYGYTF

V: TRBV28
length: 15
size: NA
D: NA
J: TRBJ2-7
CDR3: CASSGNTASSYEQYF

V: TRBV19
length: 17
size: NA
D: TRBD2
J: TRBJ2-1
CDR3: CASSRNPSGNPYNEQFF

V: TRBV19
length: 15
size: once
D: NA
J: TRBJ2-2
CDR3: CASTPWSGNTGELFF

V: TRBV4-2
length: 15
size: NA
D: TRBD1
J: TRBJ2-7
CDR3: CASSQGQFVSYEQYF

V: TRBV19
length: 14
size: NA
D: NA
J: TRBJ2-2
CDR3: CASTKGRPAGELFF

V: TRBV6-5
length: 14
size: NA
D: NA
J: TRBJ1-6
CDR3: CASSGRGPHPPLHF

V: TRBV10-2
length: 15
size: NA
D: NA
J: TRBJ2-5
CDR3: CASSQQATIGETQYF

V: TRBV6-5
length: 13
size: NA
D: NA
J: TRBJ2-1
CDR3: CASRSTGLNEQFF

V: TRBV29-1
length: 15
size: NA
D: TRBD1
J: TRBJ1-2
CDR3: CSVGEQGARGYGYTF

V: TRBV19
length: 13
size: NA
D: NA
J: TRBJ2-3
CDR3: CASSIGNTDTQYF

V: TRBV3-1/TRBV3-2
length: 15
size: NA
D: TRBD1
J: TRBJ1-2
CDR3: CASSHPGQGHYGYTF

V: TRBV28
length: 13
size: NA
D: NA
J: TRBJ1-1
CDR3: CASSFEVNTEAFF

V: TRBV19
length: 16
size: NA
D: TRBD1
J: TRBJ2-5
CDR3: CASSSGQGRFEETQYF

V: TRBV20-1
length: 14
size: NA
D: TRBD2
J: TRBJ2-1
CDR3: CSASGSKREGEQFF

V: TRBV2
length: 15
size: once
D: TRBD1
J: TRBJ1-1
CDR3: CASKLAGGMNTEAFF

V: TRBV6-5
length: 13
size: NA
D: NA
J: TRBJ1-1
CDR3: CASRGGPSTEAFF

V: TRBV5-1
length: 13
size: few
D: NA
J: TRBJ1-2
CDR3: CASSPDGGYGYTF

V: TRBV4-2
length: 16
size: NA
D: NA
J: TRBJ1-4
CDR3: CASSQETSGVYEKLFF

V: TRBV5-6
length: 16
size: NA
D: NA
J: TRBJ1-3
CDR3: CASSFMMGRSGNTIYF

V: TRBV18
length: 14
size: NA
D: NA
J: TRBJ2-7
CDR3: CASSPITGRYEQYF

V: TRBV29-1
length: 12
size: few
D: NA
J: TRBJ2-2
CDR3: CSAHSNTGELFF

V: TRBV3-1/TRBV3-2
length: 13
size: NA
D: NA
J: TRBJ1-2
CDR3: CASSRGTEYGYTF

V: TRBV6-5
length: 14
size: few
D: NA
J: TRBJ1-1
CDR3: CASTAAGSNTEAFF

V: TRBV29-1
length: 15
size: NA
D: TRBD1
J: TRBJ2-7
CDR3: CSVEKLGQERGEQYF

V: TRBV6-5
length: 15
size: NA
D: TRBD2
J: TRBJ2-5
CDR3: CASNTGLAGGETQYF

V: TRBV10-3
length: 15
size: NA
D: TRBD2
J: TRBJ2-1
CDR3: CAISELTGGYNEQFF

V: TRBV6-1
length: 15
size: NA
D: NA
J: TRBJ1-2
CDR3: CASSEAVGFQHGYTF

V: TRBV27
length: 16
size: NA
D: NA
J: TRBJ2-7
CDR3: CASSSLNLDGSYEQYF

V: TRBV7-9
length: 17
size: NA
D: NA
J: TRBJ1-1
CDR3: CASSFSREDYGNTEAFF

V: TRBV7-9
length: 13
size: NA
D: NA
J: TRBJ1-2
CDR3: CASSFDGSYGYTF